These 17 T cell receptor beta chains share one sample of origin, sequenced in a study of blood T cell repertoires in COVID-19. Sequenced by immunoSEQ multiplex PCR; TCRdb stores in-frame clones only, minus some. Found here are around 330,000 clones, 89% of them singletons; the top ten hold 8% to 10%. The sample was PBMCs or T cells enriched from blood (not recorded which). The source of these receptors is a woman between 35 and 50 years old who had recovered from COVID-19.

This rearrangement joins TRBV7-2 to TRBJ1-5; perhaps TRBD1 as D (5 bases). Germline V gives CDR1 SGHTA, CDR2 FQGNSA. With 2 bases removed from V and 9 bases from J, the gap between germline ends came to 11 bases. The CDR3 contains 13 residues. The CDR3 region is CASSLYRDWPQHF. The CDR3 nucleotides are TGTGCCAGCAGCTTATACCGGGACTGGCCCCAGCATTTT. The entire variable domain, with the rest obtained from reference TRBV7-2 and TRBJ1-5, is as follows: GAGVSQSPSNKVTEKGKDVELRCDPISGHTALYWYRQSLGQGLEFLIYFQGNSAPDKSGLPSDRFSAERTGGSVSTLTIQRTQQEDSAVYLCASSLYRDWPQHFGDGTRLSIL.

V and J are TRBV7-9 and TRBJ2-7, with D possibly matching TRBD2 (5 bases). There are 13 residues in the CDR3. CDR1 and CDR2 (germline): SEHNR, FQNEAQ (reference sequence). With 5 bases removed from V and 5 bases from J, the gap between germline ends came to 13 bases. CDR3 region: CASSHLAGDEQYF. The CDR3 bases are TGTGCCAGCAGCCATCTGGCGGGCGACGAGCAGTACTTC.

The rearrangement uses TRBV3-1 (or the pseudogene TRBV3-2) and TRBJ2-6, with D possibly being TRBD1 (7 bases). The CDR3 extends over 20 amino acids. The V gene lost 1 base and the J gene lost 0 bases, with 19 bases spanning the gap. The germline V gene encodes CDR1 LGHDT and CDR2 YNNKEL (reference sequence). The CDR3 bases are TGTGCCAGCAGCCAAGGGGGGCGGGACAGAGCCTTCTCTGGGGCCAACGTCCTGACTTTC. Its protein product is CASSQGGRDRAFSGANVLTF.

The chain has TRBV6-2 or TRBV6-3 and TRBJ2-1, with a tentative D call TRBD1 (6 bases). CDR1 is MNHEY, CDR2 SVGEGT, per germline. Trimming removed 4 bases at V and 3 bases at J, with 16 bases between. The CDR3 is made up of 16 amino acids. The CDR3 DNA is TGTGCCAGCAGTTTGATCGGGACACCAATCTACAATGAGCAGTTCTTC. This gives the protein CASSLIGTPIYNEQFF.

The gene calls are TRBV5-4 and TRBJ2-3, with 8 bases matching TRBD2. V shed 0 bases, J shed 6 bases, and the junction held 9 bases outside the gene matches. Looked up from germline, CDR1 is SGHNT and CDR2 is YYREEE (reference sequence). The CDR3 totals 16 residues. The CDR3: CASSLAAGVARDTQYF. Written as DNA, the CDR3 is TGTGCCAGCAGCTTGGCAGCGGGAGTCGCTCGGGATACGCAGTATTTT.

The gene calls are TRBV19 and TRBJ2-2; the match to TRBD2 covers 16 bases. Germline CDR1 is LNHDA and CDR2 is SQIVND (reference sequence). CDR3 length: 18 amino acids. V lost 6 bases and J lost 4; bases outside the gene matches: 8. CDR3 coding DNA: TGTGCCAGTAGACGGGGACTAGCGGGAGGGCCGACCACCGGGGAGCTGTTTTTT. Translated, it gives CASRRGLAGGPTTGELFF.

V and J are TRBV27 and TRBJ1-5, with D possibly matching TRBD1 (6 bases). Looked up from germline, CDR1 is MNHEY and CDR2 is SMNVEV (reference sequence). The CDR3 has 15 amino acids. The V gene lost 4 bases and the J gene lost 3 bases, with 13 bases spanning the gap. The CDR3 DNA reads TGTGCCAGCAGTTCGACAGGCTACCACAATCAGCCCCAGCATTTT. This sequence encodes CASSSTGYHNQPQHF.

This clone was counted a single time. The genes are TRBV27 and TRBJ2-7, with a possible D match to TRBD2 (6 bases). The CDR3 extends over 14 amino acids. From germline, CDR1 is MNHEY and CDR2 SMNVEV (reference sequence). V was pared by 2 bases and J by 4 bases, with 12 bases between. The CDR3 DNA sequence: TGTGCCAGCAGTTTACCGGGAGTGGAGTACGAGCAGTACTTC. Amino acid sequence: CASSLPGVEYEQYF.

CDR3 sequence: CASSTRTSPNEQYF. In nucleotides, the CDR3 is TGTGCCAGCAGCACACGGACATCCCCCAACGAGCAGTACTTC. V and J are TRBV5-4 and TRBJ2-7; D is perhaps TRBD1 (5 bases). CDR1 SGHNT and CDR2 YYREEE come from the germline V gene (reference sequence). Trimming shortened V by 4 bases and J by 5 bases, and 16 bases separated the two germline ends. The CDR3 spans 14 residues. The full variable domain, completed using reference TRBV5-4 and TRBJ2-7, is ETGVTQSPTHLIKTRGQQVTLRCSSQSGHNTVSWYQQALGQGPQFIFQYYREEENGRGNFPPRFSGLQFPNYSSELNVNALELDDSALYLCASSTRTSPNEQYFGPGTRLTVT.

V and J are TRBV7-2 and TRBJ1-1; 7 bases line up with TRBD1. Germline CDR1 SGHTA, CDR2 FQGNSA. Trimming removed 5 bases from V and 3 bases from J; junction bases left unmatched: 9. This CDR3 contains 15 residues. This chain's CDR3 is CASSPRLTGHTEAFF. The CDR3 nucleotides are TGTGCCAGCAGCCCTCGCCTGACAGGGCACACTGAAGCTTTCTTT.

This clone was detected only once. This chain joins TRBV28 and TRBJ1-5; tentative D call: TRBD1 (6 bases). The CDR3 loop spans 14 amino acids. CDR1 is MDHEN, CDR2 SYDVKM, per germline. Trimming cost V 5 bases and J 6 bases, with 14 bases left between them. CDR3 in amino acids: CASSPESTGQPQHF. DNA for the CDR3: TGTGCCAGCAGTCCCGAATCGACAGGTCAGCCCCAGCATTTT.

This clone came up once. The CDR3 nucleotides are TGTGCCAGCAGTTTCGGACTTACTTACGAGCAGTACTTC. Amino acids: CASSFGLTYEQYF. V gene TRBV27 combines with J gene TRBJ2-7; D may be TRBD2 (5 bases). CDR3 length: 13 residues. Germline V gene data show CDR1 as MNHEY and CDR2 as SMNVEV (reference sequence). Trimming left V 3 bases short and J 4 bases short, with 10 bases between.

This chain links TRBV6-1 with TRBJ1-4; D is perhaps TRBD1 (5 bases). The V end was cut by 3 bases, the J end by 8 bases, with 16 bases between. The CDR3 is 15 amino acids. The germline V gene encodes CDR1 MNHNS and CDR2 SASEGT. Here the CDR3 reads CASSDPGRGEEKLFF. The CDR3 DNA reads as TGTGCCAGCAGTGATCCAGGGCGTGGAGAAGAAAAACTGTTTTTT.

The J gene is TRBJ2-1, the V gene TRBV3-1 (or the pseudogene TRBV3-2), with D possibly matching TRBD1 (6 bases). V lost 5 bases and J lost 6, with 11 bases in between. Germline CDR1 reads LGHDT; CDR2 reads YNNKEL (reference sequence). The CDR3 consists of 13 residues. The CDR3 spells CASSFLGGNEQFF. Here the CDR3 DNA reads TGTGCCAGCAGCTTTTTAGGGGGCAATGAGCAGTTCTTC.

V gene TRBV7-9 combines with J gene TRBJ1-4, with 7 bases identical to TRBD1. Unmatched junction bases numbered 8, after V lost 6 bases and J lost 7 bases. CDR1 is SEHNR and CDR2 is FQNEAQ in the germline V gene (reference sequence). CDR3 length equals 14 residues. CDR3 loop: CASRLEGAGEKLFF. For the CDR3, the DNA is TGTGCCAGCAGGCTTGAGGGGGCTGGTGAAAAACTGTTTTTT.

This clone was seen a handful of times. CDR3 sequence: CSVAKSGGNTIYF. CDR3 DNA sequence: TGCAGCGTGGCAAAATCGGGTGGAAACACCATATATTTT. The chain joins TRBV29-1 to TRBJ1-3; D not resolved. Germline CDR1 and CDR2: SQVTM and ANQGSEA. The V end lost 6 bases, the J end lost 3 bases, and 12 bases lay between the germline ends. This CDR3 has 13 residues.

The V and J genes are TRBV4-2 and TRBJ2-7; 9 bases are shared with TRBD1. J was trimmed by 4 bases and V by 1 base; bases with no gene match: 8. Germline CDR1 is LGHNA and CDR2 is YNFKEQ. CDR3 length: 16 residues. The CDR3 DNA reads TGTGCCAGCAGCCAAGGTACAGGGGGCATACTGTACGAGCAGTACTTC. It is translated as CASSQGTGGILYEQYF.